Described below is a single T cell receptor (beta chain) sequence and its context. This record belongs to a study of shared clonotypes between healthy human individuals. Trimming removed 10 bases from V and 0 bases from J; junction bases left unmatched: 6. Germline CDR1 reads SEHNR; CDR2 reads FQNEAQ (reference sequence). The CDR3 has 13 residues. TCRdb's table, derived via immunoSEQ multiplex PCR, lists solely in-frame clones and lacks some. This sample has roughly 1,600,000 clones; about 98.5% occur once, and the top ten carry roughly 0.35%. The sample taken for sequencing was naive CD4+ T cells sorted from blood. Subset denoted: CD45RA+ positively selected. The rearrangement uses TRBV7-9 and TRBJ2-7, with 7 bases that match TRBD1. The receptor's source is a man aged 30 to 39 in good health. The CDR3 region has the DNA TGTGCCAATCAGGGGGAAACCTCCTACGAGCAGTACTTC. The encoded protein is CANQGETSYEQYF.